This T cell receptor beta chain was documented in a study of CD8 T cells in ankylosing spondylitis. J gave up 6 bases and V 5 bases, and 8 bases lay outside the gene matches. The CDR3 loop spans 15 amino acids. Germline CDR1 reads SGHVS; CDR2 reads FQNEAQ. General study points: The authors found the disease-linked clones to be CD8+ and relatively rare in peripheral blood.

TCRdb re-derived calls from the 5' RACE reads in MiXCR, one entry per CDR3 protein. The sample records 150,000 to 200,000 distinct CDR3 sequences, approximately 18% being singletons. This clonotype was recorded at least ten times. Its antigen is unknown. Specimen: blood, either unsorted or a sorted T cell fraction (not recorded which). The V call is TRBV7-8, the J call TRBJ1-5; TRBD1 matches at 9 bases. This TCR was recovered from a male donor aged 10 to 35 with ankylosing spondylitis or in good health (not recorded which). CDR3 loop: CASSVGQGSGQPQHF. The CDR3 bases are TGTGCCAGCAGCGTGGGACAGGGATCCGGTCAGCCCCAGCATTTT.